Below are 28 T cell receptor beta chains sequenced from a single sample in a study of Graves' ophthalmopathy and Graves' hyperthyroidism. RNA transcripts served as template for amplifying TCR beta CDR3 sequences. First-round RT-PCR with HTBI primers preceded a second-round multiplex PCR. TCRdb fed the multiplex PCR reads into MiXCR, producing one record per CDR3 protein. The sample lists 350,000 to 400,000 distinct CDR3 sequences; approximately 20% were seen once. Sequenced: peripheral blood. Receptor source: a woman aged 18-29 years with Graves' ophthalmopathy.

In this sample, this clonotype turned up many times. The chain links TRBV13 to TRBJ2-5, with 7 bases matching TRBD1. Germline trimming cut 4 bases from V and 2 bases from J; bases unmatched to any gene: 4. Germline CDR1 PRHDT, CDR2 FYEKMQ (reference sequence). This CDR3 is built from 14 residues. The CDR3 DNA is TGTGCCAGCAGCTCTCGGGACAGTCAAGAGACCCAGTACTTC. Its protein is CASSSRDSQETQYF. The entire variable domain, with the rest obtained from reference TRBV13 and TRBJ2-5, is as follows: AAGVIQSPRHLIKEKRETATLKCYPIPRHDTVYWYQQGPGQDPQFLISFYEKMQSDKGSIPDRFSAQQFSDYHSELNMSSLELGDSALYFCASSSRDSQETQYFGPGTRLLVL.

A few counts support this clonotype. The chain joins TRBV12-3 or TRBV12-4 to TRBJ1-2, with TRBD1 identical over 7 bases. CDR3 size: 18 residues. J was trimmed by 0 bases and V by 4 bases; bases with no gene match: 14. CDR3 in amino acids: CASSSLRDSSKANYGYTF. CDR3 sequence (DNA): TGTGCCAGCAGTTCCCTCCGGGACAGCTCAAAAGCTAACTATGGCTACACCTTC.

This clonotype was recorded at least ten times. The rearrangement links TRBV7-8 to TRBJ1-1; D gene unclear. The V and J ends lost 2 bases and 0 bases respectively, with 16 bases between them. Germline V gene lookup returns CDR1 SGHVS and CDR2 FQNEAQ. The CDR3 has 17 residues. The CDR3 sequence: CASSLSQTLGMNTEAFF. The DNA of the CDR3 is TGTGCCAGCAGCTTAAGCCAGACCCTAGGGATGAACACTGAAGCTTTCTTT.

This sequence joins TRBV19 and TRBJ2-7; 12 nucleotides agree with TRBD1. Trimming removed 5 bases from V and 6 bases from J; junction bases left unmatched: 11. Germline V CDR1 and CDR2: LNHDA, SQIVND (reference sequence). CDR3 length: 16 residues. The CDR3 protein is CASSVSGTGGVSEQYF. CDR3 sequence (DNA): TGTGCCAGTAGTGTCTCCGGGACAGGGGGCGTCTCCGAGCAGTACTTC.

CDR3 amino acids: CASSEADGVVSGYTF. The CDR3 nucleotides read TGTGCCAGCAGTGAAGCCGATGGGGTTGTGAGCGGCTACACCTTC. The chain has TRBV6-1 and TRBJ1-2; D ambiguous. There are 15 residues in the CDR3. V lost 0 bases and J lost 8, with 16 bases in between. Germline assignment: CDR1 MNHNS and CDR2 SASEGT.

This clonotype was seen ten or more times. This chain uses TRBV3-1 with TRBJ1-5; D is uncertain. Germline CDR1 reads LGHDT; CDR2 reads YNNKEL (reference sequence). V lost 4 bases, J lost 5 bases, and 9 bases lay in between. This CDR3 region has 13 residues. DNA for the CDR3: TGTGCCAGCAGCCCCCGGGAAGATCAGCCCCAGCATTTT. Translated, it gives CASSPREDQPQHF.

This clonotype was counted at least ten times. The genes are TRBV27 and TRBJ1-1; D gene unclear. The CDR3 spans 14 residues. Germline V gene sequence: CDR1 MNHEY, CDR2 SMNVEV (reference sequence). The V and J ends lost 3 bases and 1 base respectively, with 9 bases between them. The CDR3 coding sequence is TGTGCCAGCAGTTTGAAGAATTCGAACACTGAAGCTTTCTTT. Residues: CASSLKNSNTEAFF.

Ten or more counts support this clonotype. CDR3 protein: CASSLWASGSTDTQYF. The CDR3 DNA is TGTGCCAGCAGTTTATGGGCTAGCGGGAGCACAGATACGCAGTATTTT. The chain joins TRBV12-3 or TRBV12-4 to TRBJ2-3; 8 nucleotides line up with TRBD2. CDR3 length: 16 residues. V dropped 2 bases and J dropped 0; count of bases not matched to a gene: 4.

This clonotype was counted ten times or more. CDR3 sequence (DNA): TGTGCCAGCAGCTACAAGGCGTCCTATAATTCACCCCTCCACTTT. It specifies CASSYKASYNSPLHF. This chain connects TRBV7-2 to TRBJ1-6; D is ambiguous. Trimming removed 4 bases from V and 1 base from J, with 8 bases in between. The germline V gene encodes CDR1 SGHTA and CDR2 FQGNSA. This CDR3 contains 15 residues.

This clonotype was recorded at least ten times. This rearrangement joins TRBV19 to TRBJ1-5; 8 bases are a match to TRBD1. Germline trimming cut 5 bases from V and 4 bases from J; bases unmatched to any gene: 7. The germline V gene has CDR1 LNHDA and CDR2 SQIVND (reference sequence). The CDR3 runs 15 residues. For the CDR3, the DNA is TGTGCCAGTAGTGCTTCGCAGGGGGCTAATCAGCCCCAGCATTTT. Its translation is CASSASQGANQPQHF.

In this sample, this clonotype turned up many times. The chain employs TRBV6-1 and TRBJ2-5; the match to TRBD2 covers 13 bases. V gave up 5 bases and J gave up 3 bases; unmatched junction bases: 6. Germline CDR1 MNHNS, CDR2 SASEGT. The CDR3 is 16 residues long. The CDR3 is CASSTSGTSGEETQYF. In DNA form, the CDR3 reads TGTGCCAGCAGTACGTCCGGGACTAGCGGGGAAGAGACCCAGTACTTC.

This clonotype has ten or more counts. CDR3 sequence: CASSSSGTLDRFYEQYF. In nucleotides, the CDR3 is TGTGCCAGCAGTTCGTCTGGGACCCTGGACAGGTTCTACGAGCAGTACTTC. V and J are TRBV6-2 or TRBV6-3 and TRBJ2-7; 7 bases are shared with TRBD1. Trimming at V came to 4 bases and at J to 3 bases, leaving 15 bases not matched to a gene. The CDR3 length is 17 residues. The germline CDR1 and CDR2 sequences are MNHEY and SVGEGT.

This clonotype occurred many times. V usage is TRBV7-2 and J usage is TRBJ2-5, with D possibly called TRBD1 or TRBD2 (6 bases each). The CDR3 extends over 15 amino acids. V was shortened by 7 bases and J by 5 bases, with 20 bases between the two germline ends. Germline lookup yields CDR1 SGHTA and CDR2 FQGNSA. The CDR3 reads CASTSRLGGRETQYF. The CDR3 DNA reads TGTGCCAGCACAAGTCGACTAGGGGGTCGGGAGACCCAGTACTTC.

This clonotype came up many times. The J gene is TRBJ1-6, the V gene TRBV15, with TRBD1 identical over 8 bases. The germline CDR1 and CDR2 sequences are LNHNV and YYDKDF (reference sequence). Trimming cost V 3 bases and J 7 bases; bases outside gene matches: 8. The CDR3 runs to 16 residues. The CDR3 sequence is CATSRETGAQNSPLHF. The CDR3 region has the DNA TGTGCCACCAGCAGGGAGACAGGGGCCCAGAATTCACCCCTCCACTTT. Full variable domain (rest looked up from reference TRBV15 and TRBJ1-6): DAMVIQNPRYQVTQFGKPVTLSCSQTLNHNVMYWYQQKSSQAPKLLFHYYDKDFNNEADTPDNFQSRRPNTSFCFLDIRSPGLGDTAMYLCATSRETGAQNSPLHFGNGTRLTVT.

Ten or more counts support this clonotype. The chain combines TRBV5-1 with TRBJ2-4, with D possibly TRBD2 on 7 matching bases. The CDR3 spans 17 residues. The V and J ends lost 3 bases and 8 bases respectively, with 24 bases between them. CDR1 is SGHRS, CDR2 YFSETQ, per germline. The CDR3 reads CASSSRPGEGRADIQYF. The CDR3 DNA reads TGCGCCAGCAGCTCGCGTCCAGGGGAGGGACGGGCGGACATTCAGTACTTC.

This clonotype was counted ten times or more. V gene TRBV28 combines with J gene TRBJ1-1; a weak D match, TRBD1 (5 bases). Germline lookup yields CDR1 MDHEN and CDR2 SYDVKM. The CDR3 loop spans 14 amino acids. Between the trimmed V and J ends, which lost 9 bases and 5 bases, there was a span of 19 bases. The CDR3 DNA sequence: TGTGCCAGTGATACAGGCGGCCTGGGGACTGAAGCTTTCTTT. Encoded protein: CASDTGGLGTEAFF.

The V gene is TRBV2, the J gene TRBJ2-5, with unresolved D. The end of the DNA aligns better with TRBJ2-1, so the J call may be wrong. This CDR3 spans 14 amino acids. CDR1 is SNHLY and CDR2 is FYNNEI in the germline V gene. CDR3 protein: CASSEAVGLDEQFF. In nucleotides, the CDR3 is TGTGCCAGCAGTGAGGCCGTTGGGTTGGATGAGCAGTTCTTC.

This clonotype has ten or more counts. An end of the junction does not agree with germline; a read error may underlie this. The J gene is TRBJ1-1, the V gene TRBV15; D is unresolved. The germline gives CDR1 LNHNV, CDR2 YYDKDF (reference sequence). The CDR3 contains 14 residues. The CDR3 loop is CATSLSNKNTEAFF. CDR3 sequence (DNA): TGTGCAACCAGCCTCTCAAACAAGAACACTGAAGCTTTCTTT.

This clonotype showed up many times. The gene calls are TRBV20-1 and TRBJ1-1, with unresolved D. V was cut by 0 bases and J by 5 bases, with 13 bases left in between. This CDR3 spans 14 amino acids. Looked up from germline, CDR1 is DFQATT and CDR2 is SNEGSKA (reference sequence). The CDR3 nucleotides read TGCAGTGCTAGAGATCGGATAGGGAAAACTGAAGCTTTCTTT. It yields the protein CSARDRIGKTEAFF.

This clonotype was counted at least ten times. The CDR3: CASSSPGTGSFEQYF. The CDR3 DNA reads TGTGCCAGCTCGAGCCCCGGGACAGGGAGCTTCGAGCAGTACTTC. This rearrangement joins TRBV28 to TRBJ2-7; 9 positions agree with TRBD1. The CDR3 is 15 residues long. The ends lost 8 bases at V and 6 bases at J; junction bases unmatched: 14. Germline CDR1 is MDHEN and CDR2 is SYDVKM.

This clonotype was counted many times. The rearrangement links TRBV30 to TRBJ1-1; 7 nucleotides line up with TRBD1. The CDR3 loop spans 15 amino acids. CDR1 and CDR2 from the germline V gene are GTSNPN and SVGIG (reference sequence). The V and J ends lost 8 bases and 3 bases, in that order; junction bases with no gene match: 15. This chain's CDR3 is CAIGGQGGRDTEAFF. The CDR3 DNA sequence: TGTGCCATAGGGGGGCAGGGGGGTCGGGACACTGAAGCTTTCTTT.

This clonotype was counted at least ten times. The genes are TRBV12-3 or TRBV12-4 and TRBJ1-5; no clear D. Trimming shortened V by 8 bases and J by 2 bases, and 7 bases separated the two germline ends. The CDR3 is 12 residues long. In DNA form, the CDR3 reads TGTGCCAGCTCGACGCGCAATCAGCCCCAGCATTTT. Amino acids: CASSTRNQPQHF.

Written as DNA, the CDR3 is TGCAGTGCTAGAGATGAAGTGGGGGGGCTAGCGAAGTACAATGAGCAGTTCTTC. The encoded protein is CSARDEVGGLAKYNEQFF. The chain couples TRBV20-1 to TRBJ2-1; D might be TRBD2 (7 bases). This CDR3 spans 18 amino acids. CDR1 is DFQATT and CDR2 is SNEGSKA in the germline V gene (reference sequence). The V and J ends lost 0 bases and 4 bases respectively, with 22 bases between them.

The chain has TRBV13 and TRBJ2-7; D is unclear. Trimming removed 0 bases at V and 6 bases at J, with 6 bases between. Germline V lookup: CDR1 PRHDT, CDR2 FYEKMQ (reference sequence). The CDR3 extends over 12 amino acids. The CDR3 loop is CASSLGQSEQYF. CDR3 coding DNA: TGTGCCAGCAGCTTAGGACAAAGCGAGCAGTACTTC.

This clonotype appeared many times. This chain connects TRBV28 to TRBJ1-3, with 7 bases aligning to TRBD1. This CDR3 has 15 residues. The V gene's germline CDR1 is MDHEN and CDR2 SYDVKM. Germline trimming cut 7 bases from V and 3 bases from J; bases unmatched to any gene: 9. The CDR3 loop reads CASISGTVYGNTIYF. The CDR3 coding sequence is TGTGCCAGCATCTCAGGGACAGTGTATGGAAACACCATATATTTT.

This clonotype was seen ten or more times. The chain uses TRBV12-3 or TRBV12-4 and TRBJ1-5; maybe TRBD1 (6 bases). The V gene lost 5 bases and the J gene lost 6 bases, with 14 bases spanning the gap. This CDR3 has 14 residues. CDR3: CASSREGGGQPQHF. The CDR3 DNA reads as TGTGCCAGCAGTCGTGAAGGGGGTGGTCAGCCCCAGCATTTT.

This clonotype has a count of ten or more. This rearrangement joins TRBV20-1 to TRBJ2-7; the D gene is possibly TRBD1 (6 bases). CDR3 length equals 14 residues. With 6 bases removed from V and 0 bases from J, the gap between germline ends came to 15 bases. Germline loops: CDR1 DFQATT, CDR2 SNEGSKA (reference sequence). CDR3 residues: CSAKYRAGSYEQYF. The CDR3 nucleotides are TGCAGTGCCAAATACAGGGCTGGCTCCTACGAGCAGTACTTC.

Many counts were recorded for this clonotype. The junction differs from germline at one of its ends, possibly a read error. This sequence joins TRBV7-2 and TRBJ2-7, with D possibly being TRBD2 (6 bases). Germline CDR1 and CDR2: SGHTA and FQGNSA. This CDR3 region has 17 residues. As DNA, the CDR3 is TGTGCCAGCGGCTTAGCTGGGGATGGGACTTGGGGATACGAGCAGTACTTC. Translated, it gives CASGLAGDGTWGYEQYF. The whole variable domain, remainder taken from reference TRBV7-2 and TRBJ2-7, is GAGVSQSPSNKVTEKGKDVELRCDPISGHTALYWYRQSLGQGLEFLIYFQGNSAPDKSGLPSDRFSAERTGGSVSTLTIQRTQQEDSAVYLCASGLAGDGTWGYEQYFGPGTRLTVT.